A single sample is the source of the 16 T cell receptor beta chains below, sequenced in a study of cytomegalovirus exposure and HLA in healthy donors (dated by TCRdb to 2015 to 2018). Libraries were made using the immunoSEQ multiplex PCR assay. The multiplex PCR relied on a mix of 60 forward primers for TCR Vbeta segments and 13 reverse primers for TCR Jbeta segments. As stored in TCRdb, this immuneACCESS dataset retains in-frame rearrangements with V and J assigned. A fraction of the clones does not appear; measured against another copy, unresolved V genes explain less than half of the discrepancy, and the remainder lacks a known reason. This sample has approximately 190,000 clones in its table, and around 81% of those were observed once. The ten top clones hold around 2.2% of the sample. The sequenced material came from PBMCs. Receptors originate from a woman under 30 in good health and CMV-seropositive.

The V gene is TRBV6-5, the J gene TRBJ2-7, with TRBD2 identical over 10 bases. The germline gives CDR1 MNHEY, CDR2 SVGAGI. The CDR3 has 13 amino acids. Trimming took 8 bases from V and 5 from J; bases not matched to a gene: 6. CDR3 amino acids: CASGSGGIHEQYF. The CDR3 region has the DNA TGTGCCAGCGGTAGCGGGGGGATTCACGAGCAGTACTTC.

The V and J genes are TRBV6-5 and TRBJ1-5; maybe TRBD1 (6 bases). Trimming left V 7 bases short and J 5 bases short, with 18 bases between. The germline V gene has CDR1 MNHEY and CDR2 SVGAGI. The CDR3 contains 15 residues. CDR3: CASTPQTGLDQPQHF. The CDR3 nucleotides are TGTGCCAGCACCCCCCAGACAGGTTTGGATCAGCCCCAGCATTTT.

This clone was observed a handful of times. This chain uses TRBV6-1 with TRBJ1-2, with a possible D match to TRBD1 (5 bases). The CDR3 sequence is 14 residues long. V was cut by 8 bases and J by 2 bases, with 15 bases left in between. CDR1 and CDR2 from the germline V gene are MNHNS and SASEGT. CDR3 sequence: CASVIGAENYGYTF. The CDR3 DNA reads TGTGCCAGCGTAATTGGGGCAGAGAACTATGGCTACACCTTC.

The rearrangement links TRBV27 to TRBJ1-1, with TRBD1 identical over 7 bases. The CDR3 consists of 14 residues. V dropped 2 bases and J dropped 6; count of bases not matched to a gene: 6. Germline lookup yields CDR1 MNHEY and CDR2 SMNVEV (reference sequence). CDR3 residues: CASSLRGLYPEAFF. The CDR3 bases are TGTGCCAGCAGTTTAAGGGGGCTCTACCCTGAAGCTTTCTTT.

The rearrangement uses TRBV6-1 and TRBJ2-2, with 7 bases identical to TRBD1. Germline assignment: CDR1 MNHNS and CDR2 SASEGT. CDR3 size: 13 residues. V lost 7 bases to trimming and J lost 8 bases; unmatched junction nucleotides: 7. The CDR3 region has the DNA TGTGCCAGCATCCGAGACAGGGTGGGGGAGCTGTTTTTT. Encoded protein: CASIRDRVGELFF.

The rearrangement links TRBV11-2 to TRBJ2-1; 7 positions agree with TRBD2. Germline CDR1 is SGHAT and CDR2 is FQNNGV. The CDR3 totals 15 residues. With V trimmed by 5 bases and J by 4 bases, 8 bases remained unmatched. The CDR3 DNA reads as TGTGCCAGCAGCACCCTTAGCGGGCTTTACAATGAGCAGTTCTTC. Translated: CASSTLSGLYNEQFF.

The rearrangement links TRBV5-5 to TRBJ1-4, with D unresolved. Germline V gene lookup returns CDR1 SGHKS and CDR2 YYEKEE (reference sequence). The length of the CDR3 is 14 residues. With 4 bases removed from V and 10 bases from J, the gap between germline ends came to 17 bases. CDR3 region: CASSPPGLGGKLFF. CDR3 DNA: TGTGCCAGCAGCCCGCCGGGGTTGGGCGGAAAACTGTTTTTT.

V gene TRBV2 combines with J gene TRBJ1-1; TRBD1 might be the D (5 bases). The CDR3 covers 13 residues. Looked up from germline, CDR1 is SNHLY and CDR2 is FYNNEI. V lost 3 bases to trimming and J lost 3 bases, with 8 bases between them. The CDR3 DNA reads as TGTGCCAGCAGTGAGCAGGGCCACACTGAAGCTTTCTTT. This sequence encodes CASSEQGHTEAFF.

CDR3 in amino acids: CASSLSPVTEAFF. Here the CDR3 DNA reads TGTGCCAGCAGTTTATCCCCCGTGACTGAAGCTTTCTTT. The gene calls are TRBV28 and TRBJ1-1; the D is unclear. This CDR3 is built from 13 residues. Per germline, CDR1 MDHEN and CDR2 SYDVKM. The germline V and J ends were trimmed by 1 base and 5 bases, with 8 bases remaining between them.

The V call is TRBV7-9, the J call TRBJ2-7; TRBD1 matches at 10 bases. Germline V gives CDR1 SEHNR, CDR2 FQNEAQ (reference sequence). CDR3 length: 13 amino acids. The V and J ends lost 5 bases and 4 bases, in that order; junction bases with no gene match: 2. The CDR3 DNA follows: TGTGCCAGCAGCCCGGACAGGGGGTACGAGCAGTACTTC. It specifies CASSPDRGYEQYF.

The sample holds one count of this clone. The chain links TRBV6-5 to TRBJ2-7; 9 bases are shared with TRBD1. The CDR3 is 13 residues long. V shed 3 bases and J 6 bases; nucleotides not matched to a gene: 3. Germline V gene lookup returns CDR1 MNHEY and CDR2 SVGAGI. The CDR3 loop is CASSYDRGGEQYF. The CDR3 DNA is TGTGCCAGCAGTTATGACAGGGGGGGCGAGCAGTACTTC.

V gene TRBV6-5 combines with J gene TRBJ2-7; D is perhaps TRBD2 (5 bases). The V gene's germline CDR1 is MNHEY and CDR2 SVGAGI. This CDR3 contains 15 residues. V was cut by 4 bases and J by 4 bases, with 17 bases left in between. The CDR3 reads CASSWGEGPRYEQYF. CDR3 nucleotides: TGTGCCAGCAGTTGGGGAGAGGGTCCCAGGTACGAGCAGTACTTC.

This chain joins TRBV9 and TRBJ2-1; 11 bases are shared with TRBD1. The CDR3 sequence is 16 residues long. Trimming cost V 4 bases and J 9 bases; bases outside gene matches: 12. Per the germline V gene, CDR1 is SGDLS and CDR2 is YYNGEE. CDR3 residues: CASSPYTDRGLGEQFF. The CDR3 region has the DNA TGTGCCAGCAGCCCTTACACGGACAGGGGGCTCGGTGAGCAGTTCTTC.

This chain joins TRBV2 and TRBJ1-1, with D perhaps TRBD1 (5 bases). V lost 4 bases to trimming and J lost 4 bases, with 19 bases between them. The CDR3 is 16 residues long. Looked up from germline, CDR1 is SNHLY and CDR2 is FYNNEI. As DNA, the CDR3 is TGTGCCAGCAGTGCACAAGGGAAGGGGCCTGGCACTGAAGCTTTCTTT. This gives the protein CASSAQGKGPGTEAFF.

The rearrangement joins TRBV7-9 to TRBJ2-3; D remains unclear. The V gene lost 3 bases and the J gene lost 2 bases, with 9 bases spanning the gap. From germline, CDR1 is SEHNR and CDR2 FQNEAQ (reference sequence). CDR3 length: 14 residues. The CDR3 region is CASSFGGYTDTQYF. The CDR3 DNA reads TGTGCCAGCAGCTTTGGCGGCTACACAGATACGCAGTATTTT.

The V call is TRBV7-2, the J call TRBJ2-7; maybe TRBD1 (5 bases). Germline CDR1 and CDR2: SGHTA and FQGNSA. Deletions cut 1 base from V and 4 bases from J, with 11 bases between. The CDR3 runs 14 residues. The DNA for the CDR3 is TGTGCCAGCAGCTTAGTACAGGCCAGTTACGAGCAGTACGTC. Protein product: CASSLVQASYEQYV.